The rows below give T cell receptor beta chains drawn from one sample of a study of T cell repertoires in cytomegalovirus infection. TCRdb reprocessed the reads via MiXCR and lists one record per CDR3 protein. Of more than 250,000 distinct CDR3 sequences listed, roughly 13% were seen once; the top ten hold 8.5% to 10%. Input material: PBMCs. The receptors come from a human donor in good health (CMV status not recorded). Some clones in this sample may be carry-over from other donors' samples. Both conserved end residues are part of each CDR3. A D gene is named only where the DNA matches it firmly. Size values are once, few and many counts, or a class for expanded clones, and some rows have none.

abundance	v_gene	j_gene	d_gene	CDR3aa	CDR3nt
.	TRBV10-3	TRBJ2-7	.	CAISSNDRRGYEQYF	TGTGCCATCAGTTCAAACGACAGGCGGGGCTACGAGCAGTACTTC
many	TRBV7-2	TRBJ2-5	TRBD2	CASSSTSGTYQETQYF	TGTGCCAGCAGCTCGACTAGCGGGACGTACCAAGAGACCCAGTACTTC
many	TRBV4-2	TRBJ1-4	TRBD1	CASSNNLGTGDEKLFF	TGTGCCAGCAGTAACAACCTCGGGACAGGGGATGAAAAACTGTTTTTT
many	TRBV7-9	TRBJ1-5	TRBD1	CASSLGQGLQPQHF	TGTGCCAGCAGCTTGGGACAGGGGCTTCAGCCCCAGCATTTT
few	TRBV7-7	TRBJ2-5	TRBD2	CASSPNSGGQETQYF	TGTGCCAGCAGCCCTAATAGCGGGGGACAAGAGACCCAGTACTTC
many	TRBV7-9	TRBJ2-3	.	CASSPYPMTSTDTQYF	TGTGCCAGCAGCCCCTACCCCATGACTAGCACAGATACGCAGTATTTT
once	TRBV20-1	TRBJ2-1	.	CSARWSHYNEQFF	TGCAGTGCTAGATGGTCTCATTACAATGAGCAGTTCTTC
.	TRBV12-3/TRBV12-4	TRBJ2-3	TRBD2	CANSLSSSGGSKGTQYF	TGTGCCAACAGTTTGTCCTCTAGCGGGGGGTCCAAGGGTACGCAGTATTTT
many	TRBV7-2	TRBJ1-2	.	CASSLDGGARGYTF	TGTGCCAGCAGCTTAGACGGGGGGGCGCGAGGCTACACCTTC
many	TRBV6-5	TRBJ2-2	.	CASSYDGGTNTGELFF	TGTGCCAGCAGTTACGACGGGGGCACAAACACCGGGGAGCTGTTTTTT
few	TRBV2	TRBJ1-1	TRBD1	CASRDRANTEAFF	TGTGCCAGCAGAGACAGGGCGAACACTGAAGCTTTCTTT
many	TRBV7-8	TRBJ2-7	TRBD2	CASSLTAGGYEQYF	TGTGCCAGCAGCTTAACAGCGGGAGGGTACGAGCAGTACTTC
.	TRBV11-1	TRBJ2-7	.	CASAQRGRTYEQYF	TGTGCCAGCGCCCAGAGGGGACGGACCTACGAGCAGTACTTC
few	TRBV11-1	TRBJ2-7	.	CASSFDISYEQYF	TGTGCCAGCAGCTTCGACATTTCCTACGAGCAGTACTTC
few	TRBV23-1	TRBJ1-4	.	CAGGLGPNEKLFF	TGCGCCGGAGGGCTGGGACCTAATGAAAAACTGTTTTTT
few	TRBV20-1	TRBJ2-1	TRBD1	CSAKDRGRAEEQFF	TGCAGTGCTAAGGACAGGGGGCGCGCAGAAGAGCAGTTCTTC
many	TRBV7-2	TRBJ1-2	.	CASSLEDSYGYTF	TGTGCCAGCAGCTTAGAGGACTCCTATGGCTACACCTTC
few	TRBV5-5	TRBJ2-1	TRBD1	CASSLEQGVYNEQFF	TGTGCCAGCAGCTTGGAACAGGGGGTCTACAATGAGCAGTTCTTC
.	TRBV9	TRBJ1-2	.	CASSGSGAPSYGYTF	TGTGCCAGCAGCGGCTCAGGGGCTCCTTCCTATGGCTACACCTTC
many	TRBV11-2	TRBJ1-4	.	CASSPRDVFNEKLFF	TGTGCCAGCAGCCCCCGGGACGTCTTTAATGAAAAACTGTTTTTT
many	TRBV6-2/TRBV6-3	TRBJ2-7	.	CASRQGGSSYEQYF	TGTGCCAGCAGGCAGGGAGGCAGCTCCTACGAGCAGTACTTC
many	TRBV2	TRBJ2-7	.	CASSEILPLDSYEQYF	TGTGCCAGCAGTGAAATCCTCCCCCTAGACTCCTACGAGCAGTACTTC
few	TRBV20-1	TRBJ2-3	TRBD2	CSARGLAGVTDTQYF	TGCAGTGCCAGGGGACTAGCGGGAGTAACAGATACGCAGTATTTT
.	TRBV19	TRBJ1-1	.	CASSMIRGTEAFF	TGTGCCAGTAGTATGATCAGGGGTACTGAAGCTTTCTTT
.	TRBV6-6	TRBJ2-1	TRBD1	CTSSRTGDYNEQFF	TGTACCAGCAGTCGGACAGGCGATTACAATGAGCAGTTCTTC
few	TRBV29-1	TRBJ2-5	.	CSVLHRDSQETQYF	TGCAGCGTTCTCCACCGGGACTCGCAAGAGACCCAGTACTTC
many	TRBV6-1	TRBJ2-5	TRBD1	CASSEDPWTGKRTNQETQYF	TGTGCCAGCAGTGAAGACCCCTGGACAGGGAAGCGGACCAACCAAGAGACCCAGTACTTC
many	TRBV7-3	TRBJ2-1	TRBD1	CASSSTGYNEQFF	TGTGCCAGCAGCTCGACAGGGTACAATGAGCAGTTCTTC